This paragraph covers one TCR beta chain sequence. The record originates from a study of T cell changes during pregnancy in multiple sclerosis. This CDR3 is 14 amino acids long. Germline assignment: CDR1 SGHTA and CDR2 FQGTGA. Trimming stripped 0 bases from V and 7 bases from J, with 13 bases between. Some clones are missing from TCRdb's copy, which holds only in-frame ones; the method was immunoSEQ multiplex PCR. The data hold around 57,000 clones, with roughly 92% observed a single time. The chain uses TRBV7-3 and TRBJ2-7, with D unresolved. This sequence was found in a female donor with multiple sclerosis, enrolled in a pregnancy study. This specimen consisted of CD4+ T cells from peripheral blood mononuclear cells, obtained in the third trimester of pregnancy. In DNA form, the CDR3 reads TGTGCCAGCAGCTTAACCCCGAACAGTTTGGAGCAGTACTTC. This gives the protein CASSLTPNSLEQYF.